This T cell receptor (beta chain) stems from a study of shared clonotypes between healthy human individuals. General observations from the study: Sample collection involved blood only; tissue repertoires are likely different.

Profiling relied on immunoSEQ multiplex PCR, and the TCRdb table lists in-frame clones only, not all of them. Of roughly 1,500,000 clones listed, about 98% are singletons. Of note for this clone: What it binds is unknown.

V lost 0 bases and J lost 7, with 15 bases in between. Per the germline V gene, CDR1 is SGHTA and CDR2 is FQGNSA. This CDR3 region has 16 residues. The sequence derives from a man aged 25 to 40 in good health. The specimen sequenced was naive CD4+ T cells sorted from blood. Subset reported: CD45RA+ positively selected. This chain uses TRBV7-2 with TRBJ1-4; D remains unclear. The CDR3 loop is CASSLAPRQVGEKLFF. As DNA, the CDR3 is TGTGCCAGCAGCTTAGCCCCTAGGCAGGTCGGTGAAAAACTGTTTTTT.